The sample holds one count of the clone carrying this T cell receptor (beta chain). Its target is unknown. Trimming pared 3 bases from V and 5 bases from J, leaving 10 bases between. CDR3 length: 13 amino acids. Germline lookup yields CDR1 ENHRY and CDR2 SYGVKD. This sample stems from a study of shared clonotypes between healthy human individuals. Here immunoSEQ multiplex PCR was the method, and the copy in TCRdb shows in-frame clones only, minus some. The sample includes around 2,000,000 clones, roughly 95% of them seen just once. Study outcomes and limitations: Sorted-subset sequencing was shown by rarefaction to be incomplete despite large depth.

Input material: naive CD4+ T cells sorted from blood. Subset specified: CD45RA+ positively selected. This receptor was obtained from a man aged 18 to 35 in good health. The J gene is TRBJ2-5, the V gene TRBV10-3; TRBD1 might be the D (6 bases). CDR3 sequence reads: CAISEQGWETQYF. The CDR3 nucleotides read TGTGCCATCAGTGAACAGGGTTGGGAGACCCAGTACTTC.